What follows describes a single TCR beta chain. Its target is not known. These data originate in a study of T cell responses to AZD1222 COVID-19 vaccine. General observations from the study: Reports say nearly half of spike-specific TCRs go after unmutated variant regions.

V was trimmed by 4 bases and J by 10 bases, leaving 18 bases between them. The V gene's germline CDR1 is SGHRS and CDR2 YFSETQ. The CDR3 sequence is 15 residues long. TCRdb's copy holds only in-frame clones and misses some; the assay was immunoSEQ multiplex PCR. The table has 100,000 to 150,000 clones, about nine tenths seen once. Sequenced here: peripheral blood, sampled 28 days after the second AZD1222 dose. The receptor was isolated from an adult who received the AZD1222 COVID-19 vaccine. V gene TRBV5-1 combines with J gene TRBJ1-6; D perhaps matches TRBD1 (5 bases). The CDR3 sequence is CASSTLDGGGSPLHF. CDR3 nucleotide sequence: TGCGCCAGCAGCACACTAGACGGGGGAGGCTCACCCCTCCACTTT.